The rows below give T cell receptor beta chains drawn from one sample of a study of blood T cells in healthy people across ages. TCRdb processed the 5' RACE reads anew with MiXCR; each CDR3 protein has one entry. The sample contains about 670,000 distinct CDR3 sequences, 40% to 50% of which appear only once. Sequenced material: blood. The receptors originated from a man aged 80 or over in good health. CDR3s include the opening cysteine and the closing phenylalanine or tryptophan. D genes are given only for firm matches. The listing skips clone size in some rows; elsewhere it reads once, few, many or a size class.

CDR3 | DNA | D | V | size | J
CSVVPVGDRNLNNEQFF | TGCAGCGTTGTTCCGGTGGGGGACAGAAACCTCAACAATGAGCAGTTCTTC | TRBD1 | TRBV29-1 | NA | TRBJ2-1
CASSLTLDEQFF | TGTGCCAGCAGCTTGACTTTGGATGAGCAGTTCTTC | NA | TRBV7-2 | many | TRBJ2-1
CSASSRPRDRKQYF | TGCAGTGCTAGTAGTCGGCCCCGGGACAGGAAGCAGTACTTC | TRBD1 | TRBV20-1 | NA | TRBJ2-7
CASSQELAGSPQQYF | TGCGCCAGCAGCCAAGAGCTAGCGGGGAGTCCCCAGCAGTACTTC | TRBD2 | TRBV4-1 | few | TRBJ2-5
CASSAAGAEETQYF | TGTGCCAGCAGTGCCGCGGGGGCGGAAGAGACCCAGTACTTC | NA | TRBV2 | NA | TRBJ2-5
CASTIGVFTEAFF | TGTGCCAGCACCATAGGAGTGTTCACTGAAGCTTTCTTT | NA | TRBV7-8 | NA | TRBJ1-1
CASSFGGEAIQYF | TGTGCCAGCAGCTTCGGGGGGGAAGCCATTCAGTACTTC | TRBD2 | TRBV7-2 | NA | TRBJ2-4
CAIKDGGTAASGGYTF | TGCGCCATCAAAGACGGAGGGACTGCTGCCTCGGGTGGCTACACCTTC | NA | TRBV5-1 | NA | TRBJ1-2
CASRLDNEQFF | TGTGCCAGTCGCTTAGACAATGAGCAGTTCTTC | NA | TRBV6-2/TRBV6-3 | few | TRBJ2-1
CASLWGVVTGHSSTDTQYF | TGTGCCAGTCTATGGGGGGTAGTTACAGGCCACTCTAGCACAGATACGCAGTATTTT | NA | TRBV12-3/TRBV12-4 | NA | TRBJ2-3
CASSAESFRGYNEQFF | TGTGCCAGCAGTGCCGAATCGTTCAGGGGCTACAATGAGCAGTTCTTC | NA | TRBV25-1 | NA | TRBJ2-1
CASSLLGRYGKNYGYTF | TGTGCCAGCAGCTTATTGGGCCGGTACGGAAAGAACTATGGCTACACCTTC | NA | TRBV7-2 | few | TRBJ1-2
CASSIHGLRETQYF | TGCGCCAGCAGCATTCACGGGTTACGAGAGACCCAGTACTTC | NA | TRBV5-1 | few | TRBJ2-5
CSDSRVGGDGGELFF | TGCAGCGACTCCCGGGTGGGGGGAGACGGCGGGGAGCTGTTTTTT | NA | TRBV29-1 | few | TRBJ2-2
CASSLGAGGSYEQYF | TGTGCCAGCAGCTTGGGGGCAGGGGGCTCCTACGAGCAGTACTTC | TRBD1 | TRBV7-2 | many | TRBJ2-7
CSASGASGRTDTQYF | TGCAGTGCTAGTGGCGCTAGCGGGAGGACAGATACGCAGTATTTT | TRBD2 | TRBV20-1 | NA | TRBJ2-3
CASSFNRVLETQYF | TGTGCCAGCAGCTTTAACAGGGTTCTAGAGACCCAGTACTTC | NA | TRBV5-6 | NA | TRBJ2-5
CASSLRAGGLADTQYF | TGTGCCAGCAGTTTACGAGCGGGGGGGCTCGCAGATACGCAGTATTTT | TRBD2 | TRBV12-3/TRBV12-4 | NA | TRBJ2-3
CSASHRRGADTQYF | TGCAGTGCTAGTCACCGCAGGGGGGCAGATACGCAGTATTTT | NA | TRBV20-1 | few | TRBJ2-3
CASSGTSYEQFF | TGTGCCAGCAGCGGCACTAGCTATGAGCAGTTCTTC | NA | TRBV7-3 | NA | TRBJ2-1
CASSREQATNEKLFF | TGCGCCAGCAGCCGGGAACAGGCAACTAATGAAAAACTGTTTTTT | NA | TRBV4-3 | NA | TRBJ1-4
CASSTDRFTYEQYF | TGTGCCAGCAGCACAGACAGATTTACCTACGAGCAGTACTTC | NA | TRBV7-2 | NA | TRBJ2-7
CASSSRTGRGTQYF | TGTGCCAGCAGCTCGCGGACAGGGAGGGGGACCCAGTACTTC | NA | TRBV13 | few | TRBJ2-5
CASSSGTEKLFF | TGTGCCAGCAGCTCCGGGACAGAAAAACTGTTTTTT | NA | TRBV12-3/TRBV12-4 | many | TRBJ1-4
CASRRRTDTQYF | TGTGCCAGCAGACGGCGGACAGATACGCAGTATTTT | NA | TRBV6-2/TRBV6-3 | NA | TRBJ2-3
CAIRPGPSGNTIYF | TGTGCCATCAGACCGGGACCCTCTGGAAACACCATATATTTT | NA | TRBV10-3 | NA | TRBJ1-3
CASSQDLASAKNIQYF | TGTGCCAGCAGCCAAGATTTGGCTTCAGCCAAAAACATTCAGTACTTC | NA | TRBV4-2 | NA | TRBJ2-4
CASSLIAGETQYF | TGTGCCAGCAGTTTAATAGCGGGAGAGACCCAGTACTTC | TRBD2 | TRBV6-2/TRBV6-3 | NA | TRBJ2-5
CSASHRVANYGYTF | TGCAGTGCTAGCCACAGGGTAGCTAACTATGGCTACACCTTC | NA | TRBV20-1 | NA | TRBJ1-2
CATKGTLQGPGANVLTF | TGTGCCACCAAAGGCACATTACAGGGCCCTGGGGCCAACGTCCTGACTTTC | NA | TRBV3-1 | NA | TRBJ2-6
CASSGVRGTGNSFEQYF | TGTGCCAGCAGTGGGGTTCGTGGGACCGGGAACTCTTTCGAGCAGTACTTC | NA | TRBV6-2/TRBV6-3 | NA | TRBJ2-7
CASRPDRANTGELFF | TGTGCCAGCAGACCTGACAGGGCGAACACCGGGGAGCTGTTTTTT | TRBD1 | TRBV6-4 | NA | TRBJ2-2
CSGRGGGDSYNEQFF | TGCAGTGGAAGGGGGGGGGGCGACTCCTACAATGAGCAGTTCTTC | NA | TRBV29-1 | few | TRBJ2-1
CSATGLAGGWNEQFF | TGCAGTGCTACGGGACTAGCGGGAGGGTGGAATGAGCAGTTCTTC | TRBD2 | TRBV20-1 | NA | TRBJ2-1
CASTPVGQPYGYTF | TGTGCCAGCACCCCAGTGGGACAGCCCTATGGCTACACCTTC | TRBD1 | TRBV7-6 | many | TRBJ1-2
CASSLDRIVETQYF | TGTGCCAGCAGCTTAGACCGGATAGTAGAGACCCAGTACTTC | NA | TRBV7-2 | NA | TRBJ2-5
CSAPPGRGRTDTQYF | TGCAGTGCTCCCCCAGGGCGGGGTCGCACGGATACGCAGTATTTT | NA | TRBV20-1 | NA | TRBJ2-3
CASSRLDSSYEQYF | TGTGCCAGCTCACGACTCGACAGCTCCTACGAGCAGTACTTC | NA | TRBV18 | NA | TRBJ2-7
CSVFVYNEQFF | TGCAGCGTTTTTGTGTATAATGAGCAGTTCTTC | NA | TRBV29-1 | many | TRBJ2-1
CASSLVISGSGINEQFF | TGTGCCAGCAGCTTAGTTATTAGCGGGAGCGGGATCAATGAGCAGTTCTTC | TRBD2 | TRBV11-2 | NA | TRBJ2-1
CASSPGRRGWDTEAFF | TGTGCCAGCAGCCCGGGCCGACGGGGATGGGACACTGAAGCTTTCTTT | NA | TRBV27 | NA | TRBJ1-1
CASSLVANEQFF | TGTGCCAGCAGCTTAGTCGCGAATGAGCAGTTCTTC | NA | TRBV11-2 | NA | TRBJ2-1
CASSSTTGPGQPQHF | TGTGCCAGCAGTTCAACAACAGGTCCTGGCCAGCCCCAGCATTTT | NA | TRBV28 | NA | TRBJ1-5
CASSQGTSSSYEQYF | TGTGCCAGCAGCCAAGGCACTAGCTCGTCCTACGAGCAGTACTTC | NA | TRBV4-2 | many | TRBJ2-7
CASSLRLPSYEQYF | TGTGCCAGCAGCTTGCGGCTTCCCTCCTACGAGCAGTACTTC | NA | TRBV5-6 | once | TRBJ2-7
CATWGAIYGYTF | TGTGCCACCTGGGGAGCGATCTATGGCTACACCTTC | NA | TRBV6-1 | few | TRBJ1-2
CAISEAGLQETQYF | TGTGCCATCAGCGAAGCGGGACTGCAAGAGACCCAGTACTTC | TRBD2 | TRBV10-3 | many | TRBJ2-5
CASSLEKNPGTGELFF | TGTGCCAGCAGCTTAGAGAAAAACCCCGGCACCGGGGAGCTGTTTTTT | NA | TRBV11-2 | NA | TRBJ2-2
CASSFTDRTDTQYF | TGTGCCAGCAGTTTCACGGACCGCACAGATACGCAGTATTTT | NA | TRBV12-3/TRBV12-4 | few | TRBJ2-3
CASSSLSGGSYNEQFF | TGCGCCAGCAGCTCCCTGTCGGGGGGCTCCTACAATGAGCAGTTCTTC | TRBD2 | TRBV5-1 | NA | TRBJ2-1
CASSLRNYGYTF | TGTGCCAGCAGTTTGCGGAACTATGGCTACACCTTC | NA | TRBV28 | few | TRBJ1-2
CASSSIQGGTMNTEAFF | TGCGCCAGCAGCTCAATACAGGGCGGGACAATGAACACTGAAGCTTTCTTT | NA | TRBV5-1 | NA | TRBJ1-1
CASSYLTSSGRRTDTQYF | TGTGCCAGCAGTTACCTTACGTCTAGCGGGCGACGCACAGATACGCAGTATTTT | TRBD2 | TRBV6-5 | NA | TRBJ2-3
CASSLGVDTDTQYF | TGCGCCAGCAGCTTGGGAGTAGACACAGATACGCAGTATTTT | NA | TRBV5-1 | many | TRBJ2-3
CASSPGGDALAETQYF | TGTGCCAGCAGCCCTGGGGGGGACGCACTAGCGGAGACCCAGTACTTC | TRBD2 | TRBV28 | NA | TRBJ2-5
CSVEGPQVGIYEQYF | TGCAGCGTTGAAGGCCCGCAGGTGGGTATCTACGAGCAGTACTTC | NA | TRBV29-1 | NA | TRBJ2-7
CASSSFGTGGDTQYF | TGTGCCAGCAGCTCTTTTGGGACAGGCGGAGATACGCAGTATTTT | TRBD1 | TRBV7-2 | few | TRBJ2-3